The clone carrying this T cell receptor beta chain was recorded a few times. The data originate from a study of shared clonotypes between healthy human individuals. V shed 4 bases and J shed 5 bases, with 11 bases lying between them. The germline gives CDR1 MGHRA, CDR2 YSYEKL. The CDR3 runs to 13 residues. Genomic DNA from each subset was divided evenly over several immunoSEQ plates. Original processing notes: Sequence data from immunoSEQ were junction-only and lacked quality scores; consequently, filtering differed. The table came from immunoSEQ multiplex PCR; TCRdb's copy has only in-frame clones and leaves some out. V, J and clone size were drawn from that table, and D and trimming were deduced from the DNA. This table holds around 1.9 million clones, 90% to 95% found once. CD8 cells regarded as naive lacked CD45RO, were positively chosen for CCR7, and omitted terminally differentiated effector memory CD45RA+ cells. Donors comprised only Caucasian adults living in Nashville, Tennessee.

The source of this sequence is a man aged 18-30 years in good health. Some clones in this sample may be carry-over from other donors' samples. Sequenced: naive CD8+ T cells from PBMCs. V and J are TRBV4-1 and TRBJ1-2; D possibly corresponds to TRBD1 (5 bases). The CDR3 sequence: CASSLGRAYGYTF. CDR3 DNA sequence: TGCGCCAGCAGCCTTGGCAGGGCATATGGCTACACCTTC.